This T cell receptor (beta chain) comes out of a study of molecular identifiers for immune sequencing clone quantification. Study-level results: Over 98% of effector molecules, but under 1% in naive cells, were held by clones with more than 20 RNA copies.

Germline lookup yields CDR1 SGDLS and CDR2 YYNGEE. V lost 3 bases and J lost 3, with 18 bases in between. CDR3 size: 16 residues. TCRdb fed the PCR reads into MiXCR, producing one record per CDR3 protein. The sample lists 460,000 or so distinct CDR3 sequences, 25% occurring once. The table lists this clonotype with many counts. Antigen unknown. This chain connects TRBV9 to TRBJ2-5; D might be TRBD2 (6 bases). The source is a human donor in good health. Some libraries in this study had Jurkat cell RNA spiked in. The sample comprised naive CD8+ T cells from blood, with Jurkat cell RNA spiked in. Subset here: FACS-sorted CD8+CD4-CCR7+CD45RA+ naive T cells. CDR3 DNA: TGTGCCAGCAGCGCGGGGGTCAGGGCGGTTGAAGAGACCCAGTACTTC. As protein: CASSAGVRAVEETQYF.